This T cell receptor beta chain was sequenced during a study of T cell responses to AZD1222 COVID-19 vaccine. The CDR3 is 13 residues long. V lost 4 bases, J lost 13 bases, and 5 bases stayed unmatched. From germline, CDR1 is SGHTA and CDR2 FQGNSA. Measured with immunoSEQ multiplex PCR; TCRdb has only the in-frame clones, and not every one. The top ten clones hold less than 1% of a sample with some 150,000 clones, approximately 95% of them seen once. Study-wide results and limits: The donors showed a predominance of white British ancestry and of females, with possible underestimation of clonal diversity. Just a handful of people given AZD1222 tested seropositive at baseline.

As concerns this clone: What it recognizes is unknown.

The clonotype comes from an adult in good health. The input for sequencing was peripheral blood, taken on day 0 of MenACWY control vaccination. This rearrangement joins TRBV7-2 to TRBJ1-6, with TRBD1 identical over 9 bases. CDR3: CASSSRDRDPLHF. In DNA form, the CDR3 reads TGTGCCAGCAGCTCCCGGGACAGGGACCCCCTCCACTTT.